These 16 T cell receptor beta chains came from one sample sequenced in a study of blood T cell repertoires in COVID-19. Sequencing used immunoSEQ multiplex PCR; TCRdb keeps in-frame clones, though not all of them. The sample records about 26,000 clones, approximately 85% being singletons. The sample consisted of peripheral blood. These receptors came from a woman over 75 with COVID-19, enrolled during active disease.

V and J are TRBV6-2 or TRBV6-3 and TRBJ2-5, with 7 positions matching TRBD1. This CDR3 is built from 15 residues. Germline trimming cut 4 bases from V and 4 bases from J; bases unmatched to any gene: 9. Looked up from germline, CDR1 is MNHEY and CDR2 is SVGEGT. CDR3: CASSLGGPRRETQYF. CDR3 nucleotides: TGTGCCAGCAGTTTAGGGGGCCCCCGGCGAGAGACCCAGTACTTC.

This sequence joins TRBV5-1 and TRBJ1-1, with TRBD1 matching over 7 bases. Germline values: CDR1 SGHRS, CDR2 YFSETQ. CDR3 size: 13 residues. With 2 bases clipped from V and 3 bases from J, the junction kept 1 base outside the gene matches. CDR3: CASSLQGYTEAFF. CDR3 bases: TGCGCCAGCAGCTTACAGGGGTACACTGAAGCTTTCTTT.

This chain joins TRBV3-1 (or the pseudogene TRBV3-2) and TRBJ2-1; D is undetermined. V was pared by 3 bases and J by 1 base, with 19 bases between. Germline V gene sequence: CDR1 LGHDT, CDR2 YNNKEL (reference sequence). This CDR3 is 18 amino acids long. CDR3 in amino acids: CASSQRPDSGLSYNEQFF. The CDR3, as DNA: TGTGCCAGCAGCCAGCGCCCTGATAGTGGTCTATCCTACAATGAGCAGTTCTTC.

The rearrangement links TRBV27 to TRBJ2-7; no clear D. The CDR3 is made up of 12 amino acids. V was clipped by 5 bases and J by 6 bases, with 11 bases between them. Germline CDR1 and CDR2: MNHEY and SMNVEV (reference sequence). CDR3 bases: TGTGCCAGCAGTAGAAACAACCTCGAGCAGTACTTC. It specifies CASSRNNLEQYF.

The genes are TRBV9 and TRBJ2-2, with TRBD1 identical over 7 bases. This CDR3 has 17 residues. Losses at the gene ends were 5 bases for V and 3 bases for J; bases not matched to a gene: 13. In germline, CDR1 is SGDLS, CDR2 YYNGEE. The CDR3 DNA is TGTGCCAGCAGAGCCGGGACAGCACTTCTCGACACCGGGGAGCTGTTTTTT. Residues: CASRAGTALLDTGELFF.

J is TRBJ1-6 and V is TRBV6-5; no firm D call. Germline V lookup: CDR1 MNHEY, CDR2 SVGAGI. Trimming took off 4 bases at V and 2 bases at J, with 9 bases between the two ends. The CDR3 length is 15 residues. The CDR3 spells CASSSTSAYNSPLHF. Here the CDR3 DNA reads TGTGCCAGCAGTTCGACGAGCGCCTATAATTCACCCCTCCACTTT.

The V and J genes are TRBV18 and TRBJ1-5, with D unclear. The germline V gene encodes CDR1 KGHSH and CDR2 LQKENI. This CDR3 is 14 amino acids long. Trimming cost V 2 bases and J 6 bases, with 11 bases left between them. The DNA of the CDR3 is TGTGCCAGCTCACCAGGCACAGACGGTCAGCCCCAGCATTTT. Translating gives CASSPGTDGQPQHF.

The chain joins TRBV18 to TRBJ2-1, with unresolved D. In germline, CDR1 is KGHSH, CDR2 LQKENI. Trimming left V 3 bases short and J 1 base short, with 16 bases between. The CDR3 is made up of 17 amino acids. In DNA form, the CDR3 reads TGTGCCAGCTCACCCCCTAAGTCGTCCGCTTCCTACAATGAGCAGTTCTTC. It codes for CASSPPKSSASYNEQFF.

CDR3 sequence: CAWSQPTGGGTGELFF. The DNA for the CDR3 is TGTGCCTGGAGTCAACCAACCGGCGGGGGCACCGGGGAGCTGTTTTTT. V and J are TRBV30 and TRBJ2-2; 7 bases are shared with TRBD2. In germline, CDR1 is GTSNPN, CDR2 SVGIG (reference sequence). The V and J ends lost 2 bases and 4 bases, in that order; junction bases with no gene match: 10. This CDR3 contains 16 residues.

The CDR3 nucleotides are TGTGCCAGCAGCCAAAGACAGGGGAATAGTGATGAGCAGTTCTTC. Translated, it gives CASSQRQGNSDEQFF. This chain uses TRBV14 with TRBJ2-1; 8 positions match TRBD1. The CDR3 sequence is 15 residues long. With V trimmed by 2 bases and J by 8 bases, 8 bases remained unmatched. CDR1 is SGHDN and CDR2 is FVKESK in the germline V gene.

J is TRBJ1-1 and V is TRBV2, with D perhaps matching TRBD1 (5 bases). Between the trimmed V and J ends, which lost 3 bases and 0 bases, there was a span of 8 bases. The CDR3 consists of 14 residues. CDR1 and CDR2 (germline): SNHLY, FYNNEI. The CDR3 DNA is TGTGCCAGCAGTGATGGGGGGTTGAACACTGAAGCTTTCTTT. It is translated as CASSDGGLNTEAFF.

The chain is built from TRBV7-2 and TRBJ2-3; 8 bases map to TRBD2. The CDR3 extends over 16 amino acids. Germline V gene data show CDR1 as SGHTA and CDR2 as FQGNSA. V dropped 4 bases and J dropped 0; count of bases not matched to a gene: 6. CDR3 bases: TGTGCCAGCAGCTCCGATAGCGGGAAAAGCACAGATACGCAGTATTTT. It translates to CASSSDSGKSTDTQYF.

The chain combines TRBV7-9 with TRBJ1-4, with TRBD1 matching 7 bases. The V segment lost 5 bases and the J segment 7 bases; nucleotides outside the gene matches: 10. Germline V CDR1 and CDR2: SEHNR, FQNEAQ (reference sequence). The CDR3 runs to 15 residues. CDR3 bases: TGTGCCAGCAGCCTTGAACAGGGGCTTGCTGAAAAACTGTTTTTT. It codes for CASSLEQGLAEKLFF. Together with reference TRBV7-9 and TRBJ1-4, the CDR3 gives the full variable domain: DTGVSQNPRHKITKRGQNVTFRCDPISEHNRLYWYRQTLGQGPEFLTYFQNEAQLEKSRLLSDRFSAERPKGSFSTLEIQRTEQGDSAMYLCASSLEQGLAEKLFFGSGTQLSVL.

V is TRBV10-3 and J is TRBJ1-3, with 8 bases matching TRBD1. The CDR3 totals 16 residues. J was trimmed by 2 bases and V by 6 bases; bases with no gene match: 9. In germline, CDR1 is ENHRY, CDR2 SYGVKD. CDR3 bases: TGTGCCATCAGGACGGACAGGGTTGAAGCTGGAAACACCATATATTTT. It specifies CAIRTDRVEAGNTIYF.

This clone was picked up one time. The V and J genes are TRBV18 and TRBJ2-3; a possible D gene is TRBD1 (5 bases). Germline CDR1 KGHSH, CDR2 LQKENI. V shed 1 base and J shed 0 bases, with 8 bases lying between them. CDR3 length: 15 residues. CDR3 bases: TGTGCCAGCTCACCACAACAGGCGAGCACAGATACGCAGTATTTT. Its translation: CASSPQQASTDTQYF. The full variable domain, rest sourced from reference TRBV18 and TRBJ2-3, is NAGVMQNPRHLVRRRGQEARLRCSPMKGHSHVYWYRQLPEEGLKFMVYLQKENIIDESGMPKERFSAEFPKEGPSILRIQQVVRGDSAAYFCASSPQQASTDTQYFGPGTRLTVL.

V is TRBV3-1 (or the pseudogene TRBV3-2) and J is TRBJ1-2, with D tentatively TRBD1 (6 bases). Germline values: CDR1 LGHDT, CDR2 YNNKEL (reference sequence). The germline V and J ends were trimmed by 4 bases and 2 bases, with 14 bases remaining between them. The CDR3 sequence is 15 residues long. The CDR3 nucleotides read TGTGCCAGCAGCCCGGCGGGCAGGGGAAACTATGGCTACACCTTC. As protein: CASSPAGRGNYGYTF.